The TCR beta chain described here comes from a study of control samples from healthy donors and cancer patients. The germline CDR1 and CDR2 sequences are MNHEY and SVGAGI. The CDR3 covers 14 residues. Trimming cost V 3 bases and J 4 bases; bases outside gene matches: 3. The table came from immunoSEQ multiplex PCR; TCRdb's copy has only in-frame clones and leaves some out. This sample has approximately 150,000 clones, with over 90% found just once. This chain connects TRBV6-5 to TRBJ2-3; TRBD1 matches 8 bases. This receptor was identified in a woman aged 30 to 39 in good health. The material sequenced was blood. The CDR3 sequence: CASSYGRGPDTQYF. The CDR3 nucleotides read TGTGCCAGCAGTTATGGCAGGGGGCCAGATACGCAGTATTTT.